This T cell receptor beta chain was captured in a study of shared clonotypes between healthy human individuals. Data came from immunoSEQ multiplex PCR; TCRdb stores just in-frame clones and leaves some out. The data hold 2 million to 2.5 million clones, with 85% to 95% observed a single time. Study-wide results and caveats: Clonotypes shared by all four sorted-subset donors had higher generation probabilities than non-shared clonotypes.

This clone was seen a handful of times. The target antigen is unknown. Different DNA sequences within this sample yield the same CDR3. Looked up from germline, CDR1 is LGHNA and CDR2 is YNFKEQ. J lost 3 bases, V lost 1 base, and 0 bases had no gene match. The CDR3 is made up of 14 amino acids. This sequence originates from a man aged 18 to 29 in good health. Some clones in this sample may be carry-over from other donors' samples. The sample was naive CD4+ T cells from PBMCs. Subset indicated: CD45RA+ positively selected. V is TRBV4-2 and J is TRBJ2-7; 10 nucleotides match TRBD2. The CDR3 loop reads CASSQGTSGYEQYF. The CDR3 nucleotides are TGTGCCAGCAGCCAAGGGACTAGCGGCTACGAGCAGTACTTC.